The clone carrying this T cell receptor (beta chain) was recorded once. This entry is derived from a study of blood T cell repertoires in COVID-19. TCRdb keeps only in-frame clones here, not all; method: immunoSEQ multiplex PCR. The sample contains 60,000 or so clones, more than 70% of which appear only once. This receptor was taken from a man aged 55 to 70 with active or convalescent COVID-19. The sequenced sample consisted of peripheral blood.

The CDR3 here is CASSSRVGTYNSPLHF. Here the CDR3 DNA reads TGTGCCAGCAGCTCCAGGGTTGGGACCTATAATTCACCCCTCCACTTT. The chain couples TRBV7-2 to TRBJ1-6; a weak D match, TRBD1 (5 bases). The CDR3 sequence is 16 residues long. Trimming removed 4 bases at V and 2 bases at J, with 12 bases between. Germline-derived CDR1 and CDR2 are SGHTA and FQGNSA.